One and the same sample provided the 26 T cell receptor beta chains below, sequenced in a study of blood T cell repertoires in COVID-19. Data came from immunoSEQ multiplex PCR; TCRdb stores just in-frame clones and leaves some out. The table records about 270,000 clones, around 84% of them present only once. Sequenced material: peripheral blood. These receptors were taken from a human donor with COVID-19, enrolled during active disease. The donor label of this sample is uncertain.

The rearrangement joins TRBV11-2 to TRBJ1-1, with D tentatively TRBD1 (6 bases). CDR1 is SGHAT, CDR2 FQNNGV, per germline. The V and J ends lost 2 bases and 4 bases respectively, with 17 bases between them. CDR3 length: 16 amino acids. The DNA of the CDR3 is TGTGCCAGCAGCTTAATGGCAGCAGGGGTAGGCACTGAAGCTTTCTTT. It codes for CASSLMAAGVGTEAFF.

The chain is built from TRBV18 and TRBJ2-7; 12 positions match TRBD2. Trimming cost V 1 base and J 4 bases; bases outside gene matches: 2. Germline V gene lookup returns CDR1 KGHSH and CDR2 LQKENI. This CDR3 spans 15 amino acids. CDR3 sequence reads: CASSPRLAGEYEQYF. Here the CDR3 DNA reads TGTGCCAGCTCACCACGACTAGCGGGAGAATACGAGCAGTACTTC.

The CDR3, as DNA: TGCGCCAGCAGCCAAGAGGTACAGGGAGTCTACGAGCAGTACTTC. It codes for CASSQEVQGVYEQYF. The chain combines TRBV4-3 with TRBJ2-7; tentative D call: TRBD1 (6 bases). Trimming shortened V by 0 bases and J by 3 bases, and 12 bases separated the two germline ends. The CDR3 extends over 15 amino acids. Germline V CDR1 and CDR2: LGHNA, YSLEER.

The rearrangement joins TRBV30 to TRBJ1-5; 9 nucleotides agree with TRBD1. The germline V gene has CDR1 GTSNPN and CDR2 SVGIG (reference sequence). CDR3 length: 13 residues. V shed 4 bases and J 6 bases; nucleotides not matched to a gene: 4. The CDR3 sequence: CAWNSDRGQPQHF. CDR3 DNA sequence: TGTGCCTGGAATTCGGACAGGGGTCAGCCCCAGCATTTT.

The chain employs TRBV30 and TRBJ2-1; 14 bases are a match to TRBD2. V shed 5 bases, J shed 16 bases, and the junction held 13 bases outside the gene matches. The germline V gene encodes CDR1 GTSNPN and CDR2 SVGIG (reference sequence). CDR3 length equals 14 residues. The CDR3 DNA reads TGTGCCTGGGAAAAGACTAGCGGGAGGGCGGGGGTATTCTTC. This sequence encodes CAWEKTSGRAGVFF.

This clone was picked up one time. J is TRBJ2-7 and V is TRBV5-1; D may be TRBD1 (5 bases). CDR1 and CDR2 (germline): SGHRS, YFSETQ. This CDR3 contains 12 residues. Trimming left V 3 bases short and J 6 bases short, with 10 bases between. The CDR3 region is CASSYQGGEQYF. CDR3 DNA sequence: TGCGCCAGCAGCTACCAGGGCGGCGAGCAGTACTTC.

This sequence joins TRBV7-2 and TRBJ2-5; TRBD1 matches 10 bases. This CDR3 spans 14 amino acids. V shed 5 bases, J shed 3 bases, and the junction held 3 bases outside the gene matches. Germline assignment: CDR1 SGHTA and CDR2 FQGNSA. The CDR3 DNA sequence: TGTGCCAGCAGCCTAGGGACAGGGGAAGAGACCCAGTACTTC. Residues: CASSLGTGEETQYF.

The chain uses TRBV4-1 and TRBJ2-5, with D tentatively TRBD1 (6 bases). Germline assignment: CDR1 MGHRA and CDR2 YSYEKL. The CDR3 runs 16 residues. V was shortened by 1 base and J by 2 bases, with 14 bases between the two germline ends. The CDR3 here is CASSQAEQGVQETQYF. The CDR3 DNA is TGCGCCAGCAGCCAAGCGGAACAGGGTGTACAAGAGACCCAGTACTTC.

The V gene is TRBV5-1, the J gene TRBJ2-1; no definite D call. This CDR3 contains 13 residues. V was trimmed by 2 bases and J by 5 bases, leaving 8 bases between them. Germline-derived CDR1 and CDR2 are SGHRS and YFSETQ. The CDR3 sequence is CASSFSLDNEQFF. CDR3 in DNA: TGCGCCAGCAGCTTTTCCTTAGACAATGAGCAGTTCTTC.

This chain connects TRBV5-1 to TRBJ2-2, with 9 bases fitting TRBD2. Germline CDR1 reads SGHRS; CDR2 reads YFSETQ. This CDR3 has 16 residues. The J segment lost 6 bases and the V segment lost 0 bases, leaving 6 bases of the junction unmatched. The CDR3 here is CASSLEPGLAPGELFF. Here the CDR3 DNA reads TGCGCCAGCAGCTTGGAACCGGGACTAGCCCCCGGGGAGCTGTTTTTT. The whole variable domain, remainder taken from reference TRBV5-1 and TRBJ2-2, is KAGVTQTPRYLIKTRGQQVTLSCSPISGHRSVSWYQQTPGQGLQFLFEYFSETQRNKGNFPGRFSGRQFSNSRSEMNVSTLELGDSALYLCASSLEPGLAPGELFFGEGSRLTVL.

The chain carries TRBV19 and TRBJ1-6; perhaps TRBD1 as D (5 bases). Germline lookup yields CDR1 LNHDA and CDR2 SQIVND (reference sequence). The CDR3 sequence is 13 residues long. The V gene lost 7 bases and the J gene lost 7 bases, with 11 bases spanning the gap. The CDR3 bases are TGTGCCAGTACTGAGGCAGGGAATTCACCCCTCCACTTT. Translating gives CASTEAGNSPLHF.

J is TRBJ2-2 and V is TRBV28, with TRBD2 matching over 7 bases. The length of the CDR3 is 17 residues. Per the germline V gene, CDR1 is MDHEN and CDR2 is SYDVKM. V shed 1 base and J 2 bases; nucleotides not matched to a gene: 7. Here the CDR3 reads CASSLFSSGPNTGELFF. DNA of the CDR3: TGTGCCAGCAGTTTATTCAGTAGCGGGCCTAACACCGGGGAGCTGTTTTTT.

J is TRBJ2-1 and V is TRBV4-2, with a tentative D call TRBD2 (5 bases). The CDR3 runs to 13 residues. Germline CDR1 is LGHNA and CDR2 is YNFKEQ. V shed 4 bases and J shed 8 bases, with 12 bases lying between them. The CDR3 is CASSLQPRDEQFF. For the CDR3, the DNA is TGTGCCAGCAGCCTCCAGCCGCGGGATGAGCAGTTCTTC.

This clone appeared a single time. V and J are TRBV28 and TRBJ2-7; 10 nucleotides align to TRBD1. The CDR3 is 13 amino acids. The trim removed 10 bases at V and 2 bases at J, leaving 5 bases unmatched. Germline lookup yields CDR1 MDHEN and CDR2 SYDVKM. The chain's CDR3 is CATRQGATYEQYF. DNA of the CDR3: TGTGCCACCCGACAGGGGGCCACCTACGAGCAGTACTTC.

This clone was detected only a few times. The V and J genes are TRBV25-1 and TRBJ2-2; the D gene is possibly TRBD2 (6 bases). Looked up from germline, CDR1 is MGHDK and CDR2 is SYGVNS. V lost 3 bases and J 1 base, leaving 9 bases between the germline ends. The CDR3 covers 15 residues. DNA for the CDR3: TGTGCCAGCAGTGAGACTAGGGTGAACACCGGGGAGCTGTTTTTT. This sequence encodes CASSETRVNTGELFF.

The V call is TRBV30, the J call TRBJ1-6; D is perhaps TRBD1 (5 bases). The germline V gene has CDR1 GTSNPN and CDR2 SVGIG (reference sequence). This CDR3 has 12 residues. Trimming took off 3 bases at V and 16 bases at J, with 16 bases between the two ends. The CDR3 DNA reads as TGTGCCTGGAGAACCTCGGGACTGAGACTCCACTTT. It specifies CAWRTSGLRLHF.

This clone was counted a single time. The rearrangement joins TRBV10-3 to TRBJ2-2, with TRBD2 matching 7 bases. The junction had 7 bases not matched to a gene; V was cut back by 8 bases and J by 1 base. The germline CDR1 and CDR2 sequences are ENHRY and SYGVKD. This CDR3 comprises 15 residues. The CDR3 nucleotides read TGTGCCATCTCATTACAGCGGGGGAACACCGGGGAGCTGTTTTTT. This sequence encodes CAISLQRGNTGELFF.

This clone was observed once. CDR3 sequence (DNA): TGTGCCAGCAGCGCCATGGAGGGGCCCGCTTACGAGCAGTACTTC. It translates to CASSAMEGPAYEQYF. The rearrangement links TRBV9 to TRBJ2-7; D might be TRBD2 (6 bases). Germline assignment: CDR1 SGDLS and CDR2 YYNGEE. The V and J ends lost 3 bases and 4 bases respectively, with 17 bases between them. This CDR3 has 15 amino acids.

V usage is TRBV6-5 and J usage is TRBJ1-1; D might be TRBD1 (6 bases). The CDR3 covers 14 residues. Per the germline V gene, CDR1 is MNHEY and CDR2 is SVGAGI. Trimming stripped 6 bases from V and 4 bases from J, with 15 bases between. CDR3 sequence (DNA): TGTGCCAGCAGCCCGGGGGGGCGCGGCACTGAAGCTTTCTTT. Residues: CASSPGGRGTEAFF.

This chain connects TRBV20-1 to TRBJ2-1; no clear D gene. Trimming pared 5 bases from V and 15 bases from J, leaving 14 bases between. The CDR3 length is 10 residues. Germline V lookup: CDR1 DFQATT, CDR2 SNEGSKA (reference sequence). The CDR3 DNA reads TGCAGTGCTGAGACTTCGAGGCCGTTCTTC. Translating gives CSAETSRPFF.

Details on this clone: Distinct nucleotide sequences in the sample also encode this CDR3. This chain links TRBV5-1 with TRBJ1-1, with D tentatively TRBD1 (5 bases). V was clipped by 8 bases and J by 5 bases, with 16 bases between them. CDR1 and CDR2 from the germline V gene are SGHRS and YFSETQ. The CDR3 has 13 amino acids. The CDR3 is CASSLRESTEAFF. CDR3 bases: TGCGCCAGTAGCCTCAGGGAATCGACTGAAGCTTTCTTT.

The chain links TRBV5-1 to TRBJ2-1; 15 nucleotides line up with TRBD2. The CDR3 runs 19 residues. Germline loops: CDR1 SGHRS, CDR2 YFSETQ. Germline trimming cut 5 bases from V and 3 bases from J; bases unmatched to any gene: 12. In DNA, the CDR3 is TGCGCCAGCAGGGAATTCGGGACTAGCGGGAGGCCGCTCTACAATGAGCAGTTCTTC. This gives the protein CASREFGTSGRPLYNEQFF.

V is TRBV3-1 (or the pseudogene TRBV3-2) and J is TRBJ1-2; D possibly corresponds to TRBD1 (5 bases). Germline CDR1 LGHDT, CDR2 YNNKEL (reference sequence). CDR3 length: 13 residues. V was pared by 0 bases and J by 8 bases, with 10 bases between. The CDR3 DNA sequence: TGTGCCAGCAGCCAAGATGGGGGGAGAGGCTACACCTTC. This translates into CASSQDGGRGYTF.

This clone has a single count. V gene TRBV5-1 combines with J gene TRBJ2-7, with 10 bases identical to TRBD2. The germline gives CDR1 SGHRS, CDR2 YFSETQ. There are 15 residues in the CDR3. V trimming: 3 bases; J trimming: 6 bases; junction bases outside the gene matches: 9. The CDR3 nucleotides read TGCGCCAGCAGCTCCTCAGCGGGAGGGGTGGGCGAGCAGTACTTC. Protein product: CASSSSAGGVGEQYF.

The chain employs TRBV25-1 and TRBJ2-7; D is perhaps TRBD2 (6 bases). Trimming removed 6 bases from V and 1 base from J, with 19 bases in between. The CDR3 covers 16 residues. Germline V gene data show CDR1 as MGHDK and CDR2 as SYGVNS. The CDR3 loop is CASSLPGTRGSYEQYF. Written as DNA, the CDR3 is TGTGCCAGCAGCTTACCCGGGACCCGGGGGTCCTACGAGCAGTACTTC.

DNA for the CDR3: TGTGCCAGTAGTACCCGGACAGGGAACTACGAGCAGTACTTC. Protein sequence: CASSTRTGNYEQYF. The rearrangement links TRBV19 to TRBJ2-7; 8 nucleotides match TRBD1. The J segment lost 3 bases and the V segment lost 4 bases, leaving 5 bases of the junction unmatched. CDR1 and CDR2 from the germline V gene are LNHDA and SQIVND (reference sequence). The CDR3 runs 14 residues.